This T cell receptor (beta chain) was identified during a study of cytomegalovirus exposure and HLA in healthy donors. On this clone itself: What it recognizes is unknown.

Notes on the study in general: Presence/absence analyses supposed approximately even sequencing depth among donors. Altogether, 164 TCR beta chains were recorded as cytomegalovirus-associated.

This CDR3 region has 15 residues. Per the germline V gene, CDR1 is SGDLS and CDR2 is YYNGEE. V shed 0 bases and J 4 bases; nucleotides not matched to a gene: 5. PCR used 60 Vbeta primers and 13 Jbeta primers. Assay used: immunoSEQ multiplex PCR; TCRdb lists only in-frame clones, some missing. In the table there are 110,000 to 150,000 clones, 60% to 75% of which are singletons. Sequenced sample: PBMCs. This chain connects TRBV9 to TRBJ2-7; the match to TRBD1 covers 9 bases. The receptor was isolated from a man aged 25-45 years in good health and CMV-seronegative. In nucleotides, the CDR3 is TGTGCCAGCAGCGTAGCCGGGACAGGGTCATACGAGCAGTACTTC. Its protein is CASSVAGTGSYEQYF.